A single sample is the source of the 21 T cell receptor beta chains below, sequenced in a study of CD8 T cells in ankylosing spondylitis. TCRdb re-derived calls from the 5' RACE reads in MiXCR, one entry per CDR3 protein. Of some 150,000 distinct CDR3 sequences in the sample, about 10% were seen once. Sequences were obtained from blood, either unsorted or a sorted T cell fraction (not recorded which). The receptors stem from a female donor with ankylosing spondylitis or in good health (not recorded which).

Remarks on this clonotype: This sequence may be a read error, since a much larger clone differs from it by one base. The chain recombines TRBV12-3 or TRBV12-4 with TRBJ2-2, with D maybe TRBD2 (5 bases). This CDR3 has 14 amino acids. CDR3 residues: CASSLYMNTGELLF. The CDR3 nucleotides read TGTGCCAGCAGTTTATATATGAACACCGGGGAGCTGCTTTTT.

This clonotype was detected ten times or more. The V and J genes are TRBV20-1 and TRBJ1-1; 8 positions match TRBD1. V was clipped by 2 bases and J by 11 bases; unmatched bases: 22. Germline V gives CDR1 DFQATT, CDR2 SNEGSKA (reference sequence). CDR3 length equals 17 residues. DNA for the CDR3: TGCAGTGCTAGAATTAGTCAGGGGGCGAGGTTCGGGTCCGTGGCTTTCTTT. Translated: CSARISQGARFGSVAFF.

This clonotype showed up many times. J is TRBJ1-1 and V is TRBV5-1, with TRBD1 matching 8 bases. The junction had 3 bases not matched to a gene; V was cut back by 0 bases and J by 5 bases. The CDR3 extends over 14 amino acids. Germline CDR1 SGHRS, CDR2 YFSETQ. This CDR3 reads CASSLGTGSTEAFF. DNA of the CDR3: TGCGCCAGCAGCTTGGGGACAGGGAGTACTGAAGCTTTCTTT.

In this sample, this clonotype turned up many times. The gene calls are TRBV5-1 and TRBJ1-6; 7 bases agree with TRBD1. The CDR3 contains 14 residues. V shed 4 bases, J shed 10 bases, and the junction held 8 bases outside the gene matches. In germline, CDR1 is SGHRS, CDR2 YFSETQ. The CDR3 sequence: CASSKDRVGSPLHF. In nucleotides, the CDR3 is TGCGCCAGCAGCAAAGACAGGGTTGGATCACCCCTCCACTTT.

This clonotype was observed many times. The V gene is TRBV12-3 or TRBV12-4, the J gene TRBJ1-4; 10 bases align to TRBD1. Losses at the gene ends were 5 bases for V and 10 bases for J; bases not matched to a gene: 7. There are 14 residues in the CDR3. CDR3 nucleotide sequence: TGTGCCAGCAGTCCCGGACAGGGGGGAGGAAAACTGTTTTTT. It encodes CASSPGQGGGKLFF.

This clonotype was counted ten times or more. The V and J genes are TRBV7-8 and TRBJ2-7, with TRBD1 matching 7 bases. V dropped 5 bases and J dropped 3; count of bases not matched to a gene: 10. The CDR3 covers 15 residues. Germline V gives CDR1 SGHVS, CDR2 FQNEAQ. CDR3 sequence: CASSQGTANRYEQYF. DNA for the CDR3: TGTGCCAGCAGCCAGGGGACAGCGAATCGCTACGAGCAGTACTTC.

This clonotype was found many times. The chain recombines TRBV12-3 or TRBV12-4 with TRBJ2-1, with TRBD2 matching over 14 bases. Germline trimming cut 5 bases from V and 10 bases from J; bases unmatched to any gene: 10. CDR3 length equals 16 residues. This CDR3 is CASSPPLGLAGGEQFF. DNA for the CDR3: TGTGCCAGCAGTCCCCCGCTTGGACTAGCGGGGGGCGAGCAGTTCTTC.

This clonotype has a count of ten or more. The chain joins TRBV12-3 or TRBV12-4 to TRBJ2-7, with 10 bases identical to TRBD2. This CDR3 contains 13 residues. V lost 7 bases, J lost 5 bases, and 5 bases stayed unmatched. The CDR3 reads CASTLAGANEQYF. The CDR3 DNA follows: TGTGCCAGCACGCTAGCGGGAGCGAACGAGCAGTACTTC.

This clonotype occurred many times. The chain uses TRBV20-1 and TRBJ2-3; D not certain. V was shortened by 3 bases and J by 5 bases, with 18 bases between the two germline ends. This CDR3 contains 15 residues. CDR1 is DFQATT and CDR2 is SNEGSKA in the germline V gene (reference sequence). CDR3 sequence: CSASKGGIELDTQYF. In DNA form, the CDR3 reads TGCAGTGCTAGCAAGGGTGGAATAGAACTAGATACGCAGTATTTT.

There are many counts of this clonotype. The rearrangement uses TRBV7-8 and TRBJ1-6; D uncertain. CDR3 length: 14 amino acids. Germline V gene data show CDR1 as SGHVS and CDR2 as FQNEAQ. With 3 bases removed from V and 5 bases from J, the gap between germline ends came to 8 bases. As DNA, the CDR3 is TGTGCCAGCAGCTTTGAACCTGATAATTCACCCCTCCACTTT. Translation gives CASSFEPDNSPLHF.

This clonotype was seen at least ten times. The V and J genes are TRBV4-1 and TRBJ1-5; D gene ambiguous. The germline V gene has CDR1 MGHRA and CDR2 YSYEKL. Trimming took off 0 bases at V and 0 bases at J, with 9 bases between the two ends. The CDR3 loop spans 16 amino acids. The CDR3 sequence: CASSQEALTSNQPQHF. The CDR3 DNA reads as TGCGCCAGCAGCCAAGAGGCACTTACTAGCAATCAGCCCCAGCATTTT.

As for this clonotype: A much bigger clone sits one base away, suggesting this may be a read error. The chain uses TRBV30 and TRBJ2-3; TRBD2 agrees at 10 bases. The V gene's germline CDR1 is GTSNPN and CDR2 SVGIG (reference sequence). The CDR3 is made up of 14 amino acids. V lost 5 bases to trimming and J lost 6 bases; unmatched junction nucleotides: 8. For the CDR3, the DNA is TGTGCCTGGGGTCCTAGCGGGGGCCCGGATACGCAGTATTTT. Protein product: CAWGPSGGPDTQYF. The entire variable domain, with the rest obtained from reference TRBV30 and TRBJ2-3, is as follows: SQTIHQWPATLVQPVGSPLSLECTVEGTSNPNLYWYRQAAGRGLQLLFYSVGIGQISSEVPQNLSASRPQDRQFILSSKKLLLSDSGFYLCAWGPSGGPDTQYFGPGTRLTVL.

This clonotype was seen repeatedly, ten times or more. The chain combines TRBV19 with TRBJ2-1; no reliable D call. CDR1 is LNHDA, CDR2 SQIVND, per germline (reference sequence). V lost 6 bases and J 12 bases, leaving 12 bases between the germline ends. The CDR3 runs to 11 residues. The CDR3 sequence: CASSLGWGQFF. In DNA form, the CDR3 reads TGTGCCAGTAGCCTAGGTTGGGGGCAGTTCTTC.

In its sample, this clonotype was seen a few times. This rearrangement joins TRBV20-1 to TRBJ2-5; D not resolved. The CDR3 sequence is 13 residues long. Germline V CDR1 and CDR2: DFQATT, SNEGSKA (reference sequence). Trimming removed 2 bases from V and 2 bases from J, with 9 bases in between. CDR3 nucleotide sequence: TGCAGTGCTAGATTACACGGTCAAGAGACCCAGTACTTC. Translated: CSARLHGQETQYF.

This clonotype was seen at least ten times. The V and J genes are TRBV29-1 and TRBJ2-7, with D possibly matching TRBD2 (6 bases). In germline, CDR1 is SQVTM, CDR2 ANQGSEA. Trimming pared 3 bases from V and 0 bases from J, leaving 9 bases between. There are 13 residues in the CDR3. CDR3 nucleotide sequence: TGCAGCGTTGAGCTGGGACTCTCCTACGAGCAGTACTTC. Translation gives CSVELGLSYEQYF.

This clonotype has at least ten counts. This chain connects TRBV11-2 to TRBJ2-1; D remains unclear. Germline V gene sequence: CDR1 SGHAT, CDR2 FQNNGV. The CDR3 is 14 residues long. V was cut by 2 bases and J by 3 bases, with 8 bases left in between. The DNA for the CDR3 is TGTGCCAGCAGCTTACTAGACATCTACAATGAGCAGTTCTTC. Translating gives CASSLLDIYNEQFF.

There are many counts of this clonotype. The rearrangement links TRBV7-9 to TRBJ2-3; the D is unclear. V was cut by 2 bases and J by 3 bases, with 3 bases left in between. This CDR3 is built from 12 residues. Germline assignment: CDR1 SEHNR and CDR2 FQNEAQ (reference sequence). This CDR3 is CASSLMTDTQYF. The CDR3 DNA reads as TGTGCCAGCAGCTTAATGACAGATACGCAGTATTTT.

The V and J genes are TRBV3-1 and TRBJ2-3; D is perhaps TRBD2 (5 bases). The CDR3 loop spans 12 amino acids. Germline assignment: CDR1 LGHDT and CDR2 YNNKEL (reference sequence). Trimming removed 7 bases from V and 6 bases from J, with 11 bases in between. This CDR3 is CASTLSGDTQYF. The DNA for the CDR3 is TGTGCCAGCACCCTTTCGGGGGATACGCAGTATTTT.

This clonotype has a count of ten or more. The chain carries TRBV27 and TRBJ2-3; the D gene is possibly TRBD2 (6 bases). CDR3 length: 14 amino acids. CDR1 is MNHEY and CDR2 is SMNVEV in the germline V gene (reference sequence). Trimming stripped 5 bases from V and 4 bases from J, with 13 bases between. The CDR3 sequence: CASSSRRAADTQYF. CDR3 in DNA: TGTGCCAGCAGTAGCCGGAGGGCTGCAGATACGCAGTATTTT.

The chain recombines TRBV5-1 with TRBJ2-3; tentative D call: TRBD2 (5 bases). Trimming took off 7 bases at V and 5 bases at J, with 17 bases between the two ends. CDR1 and CDR2 from the germline V gene are SGHRS and YFSETQ. CDR3 length equals 14 residues. This chain's CDR3 is CASCVFQGGDTQYF. For the CDR3, the DNA is TGCGCCAGCTGCGTCTTTCAAGGAGGAGATACGCAGTATTTT.

This clonotype was found many times. This sequence joins TRBV11-2 and TRBJ2-3, with a weak D call TRBD2 (5 bases). Germline V gene sequence: CDR1 SGHAT, CDR2 FQNNGV. Trimming pared 1 base from V and 7 bases from J, leaving 12 bases between. The CDR3 spans 14 residues. CDR3 in amino acids: CASSLAGFGNTQYF. The CDR3 DNA reads TGTGCCAGCAGCTTAGCGGGGTTCGGAAATACGCAGTATTTT.